This T cell receptor beta chain was found in a study of T cells after yellow fever vaccination. General study points: FACS-sorted repertoires could contain abundant clonotypes contaminating from the bulk population. The secondary response was weaker but peaked faster, day 5 versus 15.

Template-switching 5'RACE yielded the TCR cDNA; a universal primer site and UMIs were added in the process. MiXCR was run by TCRdb on the 5' RACE reads, yielding one entry per CDR3 protein. Of approximately 340,000 distinct CDR3 sequences in the sample, 8.7% were seen once. Germline V gives CDR1 SGHRS, CDR2 YFSETQ. The V and J ends lost 7 bases and 2 bases respectively, with 16 bases between them. The CDR3 contains 14 residues. A word on this clonotype: Its antigen remains unknown.

The V and J genes are TRBV5-1 and TRBJ2-7; D unclear. This receptor was taken from a man aged 18 to 30 who received the YFV17D yellow fever vaccine. Specimen: PBMCs, collected on the day of the first yellow fever vaccination. Here the CDR3 reads CASQDGDGAYEQYF. CDR3 DNA: TGCGCCAGCCAGGATGGCGACGGAGCCTACGAGCAGTACTTC.